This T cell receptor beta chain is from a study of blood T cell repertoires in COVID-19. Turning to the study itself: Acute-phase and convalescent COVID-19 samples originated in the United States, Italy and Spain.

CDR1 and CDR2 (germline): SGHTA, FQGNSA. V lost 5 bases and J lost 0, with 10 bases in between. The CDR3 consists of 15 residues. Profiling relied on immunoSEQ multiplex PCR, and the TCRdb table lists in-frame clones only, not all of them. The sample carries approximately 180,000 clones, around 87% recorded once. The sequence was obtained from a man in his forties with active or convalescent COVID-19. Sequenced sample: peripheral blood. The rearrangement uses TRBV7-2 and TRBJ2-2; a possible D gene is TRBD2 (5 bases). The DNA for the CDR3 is TGTGCCAGCAGCCCGGCCGGGACGAACACCGGGGAGCTGTTTTTT. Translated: CASSPAGTNTGELFF.